This T cell receptor beta chain is from a study of blood T cell repertoires in COVID-19. Turning to the study itself: Sites across the United States, Italy and Spain contributed samples from acute and convalescent COVID-19.

Participant-reported clinical history was the basis for cohort assignment. Exposed enrollees had met someone with a PCR-confirmed or clinician-diagnosed COVID-19 case at some point within the 2 weeks before study entry. This clone was observed a few times. Under the authors' procedure: Using reference gene primer amplification, nucleated cell counts were estimated. Profiling relied on immunoSEQ multiplex PCR, and the TCRdb table lists in-frame clones only, not all of them. The V and J calls and clone size are taken from that table; D and trimming were inferred from the DNA. The repertoire holds under 200,000 clones, with around 83% as singletons. The CDR3 has 12 amino acids. Germline V gene lookup returns CDR1 MNHEY and CDR2 SVGAGI. V lost 4 bases, J lost 10 bases, and 4 bases stayed unmatched.

The sample taken for sequencing was PBMCs or T cells enriched from blood (not recorded which). The chain carries TRBV6-5 and TRBJ2-1, with 7 nucleotides matching TRBD2. The receptor's source is a woman in her twenties or thirties who had been exposed to COVID-19. The CDR3 DNA is TGTGCCAGCAGTTCCGGGGGGACGGAGCAGTTCTTC. This codes for CASSSGGTEQFF.